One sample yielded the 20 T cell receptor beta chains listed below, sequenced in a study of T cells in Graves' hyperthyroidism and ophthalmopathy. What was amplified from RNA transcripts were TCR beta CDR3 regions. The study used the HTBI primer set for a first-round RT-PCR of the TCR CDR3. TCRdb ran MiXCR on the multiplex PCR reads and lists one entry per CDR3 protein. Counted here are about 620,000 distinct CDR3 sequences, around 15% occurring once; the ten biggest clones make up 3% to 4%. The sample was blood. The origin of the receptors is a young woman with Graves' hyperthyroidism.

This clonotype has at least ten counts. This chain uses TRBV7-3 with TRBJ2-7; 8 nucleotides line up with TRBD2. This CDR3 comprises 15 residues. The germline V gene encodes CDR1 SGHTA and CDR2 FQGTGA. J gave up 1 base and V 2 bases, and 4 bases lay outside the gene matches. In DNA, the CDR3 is TGTGCCAGCAGCTTAGACGGCGGGAGGTCCTACGAGCAGTACTTC. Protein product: CASSLDGGRSYEQYF.

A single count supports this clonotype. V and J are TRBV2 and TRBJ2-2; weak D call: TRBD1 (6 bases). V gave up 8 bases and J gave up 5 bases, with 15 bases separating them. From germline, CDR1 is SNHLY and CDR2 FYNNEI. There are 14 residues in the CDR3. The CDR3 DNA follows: TGTGCCAGCTTGCAGGGGCGACGTACCGGGGAGCTGTTTTTT. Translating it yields CASLQGRRTGELFF.

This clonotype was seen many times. CDR3: CASSRGTAFSGNTIYF. For the CDR3, the DNA is TGTGCCAGCAGTCGCGGGACAGCATTCTCTGGAAACACCATATATTTT. V and J are TRBV28 and TRBJ1-3; 7 positions match TRBD1. Germline V gene sequence: CDR1 MDHEN, CDR2 SYDVKM. The CDR3 sequence is 16 residues long. The V and J ends lost 5 bases and 0 bases, in that order; junction bases with no gene match: 7. Based on the CDR3 plus reference TRBV28 and TRBJ1-3, the full variable domain is DVKVTQSSRYLVKRTGEKVFLECVQDMDHENMFWYRQDPGLGLRLIYFSYDVKMKEKGDIPEGYSVSREKKERFSLILESASTNQTSMYLCASSRGTAFSGNTIYFGEGSWLTVV.

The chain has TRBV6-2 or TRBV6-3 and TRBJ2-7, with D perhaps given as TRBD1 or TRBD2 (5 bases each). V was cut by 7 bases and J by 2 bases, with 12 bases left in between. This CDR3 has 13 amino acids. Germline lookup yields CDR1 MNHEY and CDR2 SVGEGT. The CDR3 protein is CASMRGVTYEQYF. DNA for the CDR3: TGTGCCAGCATGAGGGGTGTGACCTACGAGCAGTACTTC.

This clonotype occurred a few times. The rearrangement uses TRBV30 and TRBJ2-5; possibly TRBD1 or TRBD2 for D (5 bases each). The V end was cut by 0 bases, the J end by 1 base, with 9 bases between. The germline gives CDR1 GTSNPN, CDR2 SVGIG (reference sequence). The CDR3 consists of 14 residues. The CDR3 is CAWSVPRGQETQYF. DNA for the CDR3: TGTGCCTGGAGTGTGCCGAGGGGCCAAGAGACCCAGTACTTC. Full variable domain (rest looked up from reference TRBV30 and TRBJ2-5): SQTIHQWPATLVQPVGSPLSLECTVEGTSNPNLYWYRQAAGRGLQLLFYSVGIGQISSEVPQNLSASRPQDRQFILSSKKLLLSDSGFYLCAWSVPRGQETQYFGPGTRLLVL.

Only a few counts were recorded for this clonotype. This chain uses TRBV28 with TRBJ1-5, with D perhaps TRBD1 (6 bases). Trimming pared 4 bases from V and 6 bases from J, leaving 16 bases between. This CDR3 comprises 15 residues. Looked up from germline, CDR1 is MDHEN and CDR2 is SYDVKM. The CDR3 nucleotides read TGTGCCAGCAGTTCACCGCAGGGGAGAGTTCAGCCCCAGCATTTT. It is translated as CASSSPQGRVQPQHF. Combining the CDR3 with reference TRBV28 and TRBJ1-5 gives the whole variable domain DVKVTQSSRYLVKRTGEKVFLECVQDMDHENMFWYRQDPGLGLRLIYFSYDVKMKEKGDIPEGYSVSREKKERFSLILESASTNQTSMYLCASSSPQGRVQPQHFGDGTRLSIL.

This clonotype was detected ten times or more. The CDR3 sequence: CASSGLAGVNQETQYF. CDR3 nucleotide sequence: TGTGCCAGCAGTGGCCTAGCGGGCGTCAACCAAGAGACCCAGTACTTC. J is TRBJ2-5 and V is TRBV2, with 8 positions matching TRBD2. J was trimmed by 0 bases and V by 4 bases; bases with no gene match: 7. The CDR3 consists of 16 residues. CDR1 is SNHLY, CDR2 FYNNEI, per germline.

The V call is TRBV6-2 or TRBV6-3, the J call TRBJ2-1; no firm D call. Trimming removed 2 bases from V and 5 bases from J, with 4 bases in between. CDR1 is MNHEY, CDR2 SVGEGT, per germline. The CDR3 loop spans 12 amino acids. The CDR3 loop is CASSYPDNEQFF. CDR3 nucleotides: TGTGCCAGCAGTTACCCCGACAATGAGCAGTTCTTC.

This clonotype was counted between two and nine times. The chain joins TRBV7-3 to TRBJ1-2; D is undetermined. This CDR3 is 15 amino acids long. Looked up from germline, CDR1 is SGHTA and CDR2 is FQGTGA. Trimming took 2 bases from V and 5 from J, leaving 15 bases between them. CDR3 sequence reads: CASSLSGGGLYGYTF. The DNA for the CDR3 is TGTGCCAGCAGCTTATCAGGAGGTGGCCTTTATGGCTACACCTTC.

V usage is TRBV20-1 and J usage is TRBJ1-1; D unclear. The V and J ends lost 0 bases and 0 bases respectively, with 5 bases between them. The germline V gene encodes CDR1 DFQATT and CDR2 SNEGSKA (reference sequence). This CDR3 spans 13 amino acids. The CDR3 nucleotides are TGCAGTGCTAGAGATTCGTTGAACACTGAAGCTTTCTTT. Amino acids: CSARDSLNTEAFF.

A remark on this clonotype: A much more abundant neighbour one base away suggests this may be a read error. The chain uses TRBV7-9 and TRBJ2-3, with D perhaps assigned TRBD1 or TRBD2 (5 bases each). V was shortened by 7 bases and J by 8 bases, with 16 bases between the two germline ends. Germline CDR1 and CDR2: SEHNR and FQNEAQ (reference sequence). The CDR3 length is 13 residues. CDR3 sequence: CASNLGTTRTQYF. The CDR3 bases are TGTGCCAGCAACCTAGGGACGACCCGTACGCAGTATTTT.

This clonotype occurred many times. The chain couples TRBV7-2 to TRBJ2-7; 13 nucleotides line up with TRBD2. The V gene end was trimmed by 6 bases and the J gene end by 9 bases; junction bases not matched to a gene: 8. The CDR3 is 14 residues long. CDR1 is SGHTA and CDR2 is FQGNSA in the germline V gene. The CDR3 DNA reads TGTGCCAGCAGTTTGGGACTAGCGGGATCTGGGCAGTACTTC. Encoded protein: CASSLGLAGSGQYF.

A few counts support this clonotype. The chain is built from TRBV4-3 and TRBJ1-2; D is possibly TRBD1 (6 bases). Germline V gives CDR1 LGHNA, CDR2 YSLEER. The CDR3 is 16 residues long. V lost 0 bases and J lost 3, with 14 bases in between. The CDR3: CASSQEGVAGDYGYTF. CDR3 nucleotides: TGCGCCAGCAGCCAAGAGGGTGTGGCAGGGGACTATGGCTACACCTTC.

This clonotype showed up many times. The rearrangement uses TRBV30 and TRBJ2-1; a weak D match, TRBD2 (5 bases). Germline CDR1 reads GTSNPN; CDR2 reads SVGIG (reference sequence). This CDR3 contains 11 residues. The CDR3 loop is CAMNSGNEQFF. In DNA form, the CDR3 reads TGTGCAATGAACTCGGGGAATGAGCAGTTCTTC.

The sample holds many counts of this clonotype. CDR3 sequence: CASSVGRAQEQYF. Written as DNA, the CDR3 is TGTGCCAGCAGCGTTGGCAGGGCGCAAGAGCAGTACTTC. The chain couples TRBV6-1 to TRBJ2-7, with a possible D match to TRBD1 (5 bases). V shed 6 bases and J shed 7 bases, with 16 bases lying between them. CDR1 and CDR2 (germline): MNHNS, SASEGT. This CDR3 region has 13 residues.

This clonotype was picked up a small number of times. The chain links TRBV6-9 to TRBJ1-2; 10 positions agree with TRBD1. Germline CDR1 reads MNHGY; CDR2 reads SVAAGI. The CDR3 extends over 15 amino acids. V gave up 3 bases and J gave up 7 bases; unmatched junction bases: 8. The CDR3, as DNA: TGTGCCAGCAGTTACCCTGGACAGGGGGTGTTTGGCTACACCTTC. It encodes CASSYPGQGVFGYTF.

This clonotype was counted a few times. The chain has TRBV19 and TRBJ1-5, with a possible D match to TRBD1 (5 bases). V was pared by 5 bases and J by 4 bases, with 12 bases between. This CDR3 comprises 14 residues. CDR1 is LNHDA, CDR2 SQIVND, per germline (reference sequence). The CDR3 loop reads CASSSGPGNQPQHF. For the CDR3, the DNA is TGTGCCAGTAGTTCGGGACCTGGTAATCAGCCCCAGCATTTT.

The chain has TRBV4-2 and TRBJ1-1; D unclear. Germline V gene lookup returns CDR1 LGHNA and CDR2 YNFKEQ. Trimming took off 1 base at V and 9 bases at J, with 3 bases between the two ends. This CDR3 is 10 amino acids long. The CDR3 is CASSQVKAFF. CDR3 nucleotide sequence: TGTGCCAGCAGCCAAGTCAAAGCTTTCTTT.

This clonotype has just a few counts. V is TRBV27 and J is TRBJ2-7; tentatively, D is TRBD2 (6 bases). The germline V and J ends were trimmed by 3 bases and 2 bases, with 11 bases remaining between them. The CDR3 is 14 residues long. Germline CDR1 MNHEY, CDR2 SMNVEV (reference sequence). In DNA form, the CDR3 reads TGTGCCAGCAGTTTTTCGGGACTTGCCTACGAGCAGTACTTC. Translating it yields CASSFSGLAYEQYF.

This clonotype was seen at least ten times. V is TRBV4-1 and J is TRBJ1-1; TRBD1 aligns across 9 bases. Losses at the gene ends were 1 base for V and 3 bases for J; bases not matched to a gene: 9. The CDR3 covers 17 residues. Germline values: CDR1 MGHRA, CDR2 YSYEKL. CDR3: CASSQVATGGAYTEAFF. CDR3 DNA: TGCGCCAGCAGCCAAGTAGCGACAGGGGGAGCGTACACTGAAGCTTTCTTT.